The 19 T cell receptor beta chains in this list originate from one sample, sequenced in a study of regulatory T cells in long-lasting Graves disease. Library construction for TCR beta used iRepertoire HTBI primers and Arm-PCR of CDR3 regions. TCRdb reprocessed the multiplex PCR reads with MiXCR, giving one entry per CDR3 protein. Altogether about 400,000 distinct CDR3 sequences are present, 15% being singletons, with the ten largest covering approximately 8%. Time point here: newly diagnosed GD, antithyroid drugs for less than 3 months. The TCR library was prepared using RNA isolated from PBMCs. The sample also formed part of further work on T cells in Graves' hyperthyroidism and ophthalmopathy.

The sequenced sample was peripheral blood mononuclear cells (PBMCs), obtained at new diagnosis, from a patient treated with antithyroid drugs. The receptors shown here come from a woman aged 40 to 49 with Graves disease.

This clonotype was observed a few times. One junction end disagrees with the germline gene, perhaps due to a read error. The chain combines TRBV7-7 with TRBJ2-2, with D perhaps matching TRBD1 or TRBD2 (5 bases each). The CDR3 runs 15 residues. CDR1 is SSHAT, CDR2 FNYEAQ, per germline (reference sequence). The CDR3 region is CASSPRGASTGELFF. CDR3 nucleotide sequence: TGTGCTAGCAGCCCACGAGGGGCCAGCACCGGGGAGCTGTTTTTT.

This clonotype has at least ten counts. The V gene is TRBV12-3 or TRBV12-4, the J gene TRBJ2-3; D tentatively reads TRBD1 or TRBD2 (5 bases each). The CDR3 is 14 amino acids. Between the trimmed V and J ends, which lost 6 bases and 2 bases, there was a span of 12 bases. CDR3 bases: TGTGCCAGCAGCTCTGGGACCTACACAGATACGCAGTATTTT. This encodes CASSSGTYTDTQYF.

There are many counts of this clonotype. The chain joins TRBV19 to TRBJ2-1; 12 positions match TRBD2. CDR3 size: 19 residues. Germline CDR1 LNHDA, CDR2 SQIVND (reference sequence). After removal of 1 base from V and 7 bases from J, the junction contained 14 bases not matched to a gene. CDR3 bases: TGTGCCAGTAGTATAGTCCCCCCAACTAGCGGGAGGTATCGAAATGAGCAGTTCTTC. Translated, it gives CASSIVPPTSGRYRNEQFF. Combining the CDR3 with reference TRBV19 and TRBJ2-1 gives the whole variable domain DGGITQSPKYLFRKEGQNVTLSCEQNLNHDAMYWYRQDPGQGLRLIYYSQIVNDFQKGDIAEGYSVSREKKESFPLTVTSAQKNPTAFYLCASSIVPPTSGRYRNEQFFGPGTRLTVL.

This clonotype is medium-sized within its sample. The rearrangement uses TRBV11-2 and TRBJ2-5; tentative D call: TRBD2 (6 bases). In germline, CDR1 is SGHAT, CDR2 FQNNGV. The CDR3 is made up of 15 amino acids. Trimming stripped 0 bases from V and 4 bases from J, with 12 bases between. CDR3 nucleotide sequence: TGTGCCAGCAGCTTAGATCATGGAGCGGGAGAGACCCAGTACTTC. Amino acids: CASSLDHGAGETQYF. The whole variable domain, filled in from reference TRBV11-2 and TRBJ2-5, reads EAGVAQSPRYKIIEKRQSVAFWCNPISGHATLYWYQQILGQGPKLLIQFQNNGVVDDSQLPKDRFSAERLKGVDSTLKIQPAKLEDSAVYLCASSLDHGAGETQYFGPGTRLLVL.

In this sample, this clonotype turned up many times. The V call is TRBV28, the J call TRBJ2-3; 7 bases align to TRBD2. The trim removed 5 bases at V and 6 bases at J, leaving 8 bases unmatched. Germline V gives CDR1 MDHEN, CDR2 SYDVKM. The CDR3 covers 14 residues. The CDR3 nucleotides read TGTGCCAGCAGTCCTAGCGGCCCCTTGGATACGCAGTATTTT. This codes for CASSPSGPLDTQYF.

This clonotype was seen ten or more times. Written as DNA, the CDR3 is TGTGCCACCAGTGAACCGGCAGTAAGCTCCTACAATGAGCAGTTCTTC. Translated: CATSEPAVSSYNEQFF. The rearrangement links TRBV24-1 to TRBJ2-1; D gene ambiguous. V shed 4 bases and J shed 0 bases, with 12 bases lying between them. CDR1 is KGHDR and CDR2 is SFDVKD in the germline V gene. This CDR3 comprises 16 residues.

This clonotype was seen repeatedly, ten times or more. The junction departs from the called germline gene at one end, perhaps through a read error. This chain links TRBV11-2 with TRBJ1-4; no firm D call. The CDR3 sequence is 13 residues long. Germline CDR1 and CDR2: SGHAT and FQNNGV. Written as DNA, the CDR3 is TGCGCCAGCAGCTTCCGGGCTAATGAAAAACTGTTTTTT. This encodes CASSFRANEKLFF.

This clonotype appeared many times. The chain is built from TRBV28 and TRBJ1-1; TRBD1 matches 7 bases. With 6 bases clipped from V and 4 bases from J, the junction kept 8 bases outside the gene matches. The CDR3 has 14 residues. CDR1 and CDR2 from the germline V gene are MDHEN and SYDVKM. The DNA for the CDR3 is TGTGCCAGCAGCCCGGACAGGTGGAGCACTGAAGCTTTCTTT. Translating gives CASSPDRWSTEAFF.

This clonotype came up a few times. The rearrangement joins TRBV6-1 to TRBJ2-3; D remains ambiguous. CDR1 is MNHNS and CDR2 is SASEGT in the germline V gene. V was clipped by 5 bases and J by 2 bases, with 14 bases between them. The CDR3 loop spans 15 amino acids. CDR3 in DNA: TGTGCCAGCAGTTATAGGTTCACGCCCACAGATACGCAGTATTTT. This encodes CASSYRFTPTDTQYF.

Comment on this clonotype: A much larger clonotype is one base distant, so this may be a read error. This CDR3 reads CACRDTTNYGYTF. CDR3 bases: TGTGCCTGCAGGGACACCACTAACTATGGCTACACCTTC. This chain uses TRBV30 with TRBJ1-2; tentatively, D is TRBD1 (6 bases). Trimming shortened V by 6 bases and J by 0 bases, and 11 bases separated the two germline ends. The CDR3 contains 13 residues. Germline loops: CDR1 GTSNPN, CDR2 SVGIG (reference sequence).

With respect to this clonotype: This probably arose from a read error, given a far larger clone one base away. This chain links TRBV7-9 with TRBJ2-5; no definite D call. The germline V gene encodes CDR1 SEHNR and CDR2 FQNEAQ (reference sequence). The CDR3 loop spans 13 amino acids. Trimming took off 5 bases at V and 4 bases at J, with 11 bases between the two ends. The CDR3 loop is CASSLRQRETQYF. As DNA, the CDR3 is TGTGCCAGCAGCCTACGGCAGCGAGAGACCCAGTACTTC.

This clonotype was counted at least ten times. The chain has TRBV30 and TRBJ1-5; the match to TRBD1 covers 7 bases. J gave up 1 base and V 3 bases, and 3 bases lay outside the gene matches. The CDR3 is made up of 14 amino acids. The germline gives CDR1 GTSNPN, CDR2 SVGIG (reference sequence). The CDR3 DNA reads as TGTGCCTGGAGCGCGGGACAGAGCAATCAGCCCCAGCATTTT. Translation gives CAWSAGQSNQPQHF.

This clonotype was found many times. The gene calls are TRBV24-1 and TRBJ2-3, with 8 positions matching TRBD2. The CDR3 is 16 amino acids. CDR1 is KGHDR, CDR2 SFDVKD, per germline. V trimming: 4 bases; J trimming: 4 bases; junction bases outside the gene matches: 9. The CDR3 DNA reads TGTGCCACCAGTGACCTTGCGACTAGCGAGGCAGATACGCAGTATTTT. Protein sequence: CATSDLATSEADTQYF.

This clonotype was recorded many times. The chain couples TRBV11-3 to TRBJ2-2; TRBD1 aligns across 9 bases. V trimming: 4 bases; J trimming: 0 bases; junction bases outside the gene matches: 12. Germline loops: CDR1 SGHNT, CDR2 YENEEA. The CDR3 is 19 residues long. The CDR3 here is CASSSPLLGQGSNTGELFF. The CDR3 nucleotides read TGTGCCAGCAGCTCGCCATTGCTCGGACAGGGGTCGAACACCGGGGAGCTGTTTTTT.

Remarks on this clonotype: One end of the junction varies from germline; a read error may be responsible. The chain's CDR3 is CASSPLVVGSDTGELLF. The CDR3 nucleotides are TGTGCCAGCTCACCCTTGGTAGTGGGGTCGGACACCGGGGAGCTGCTTTTT. The chain recombines TRBV18 with TRBJ2-2; D may be TRBD1 or TRBD2 (5 bases each). This CDR3 is 17 amino acids long. The V gene's germline CDR1 is KGHSH and CDR2 LQKENI.

J is TRBJ1-2 and V is TRBV15; D unresolved. This CDR3 has 14 amino acids. Germline CDR1 LNHNV, CDR2 YYDKDF (reference sequence). V lost 0 bases to trimming and J lost 5 bases, with 10 bases between them. For the CDR3, the DNA is TGTGCCACCAGCAGAGATCAAGGTTCTTATGGCTACACCTTC. This sequence encodes CATSRDQGSYGYTF.

This clonotype was seen at least ten times. A much larger clonotype is one base distant, so this may be a read error. This chain links TRBV2 with TRBJ2-1, with 9 bases identical to TRBD2. The V and J ends lost 4 bases and 6 bases, in that order; junction bases with no gene match: 7. CDR3 length: 15 residues. Germline V gives CDR1 SNHLY, CDR2 FYNNEI. The DNA of the CDR3 is TGTGCCAGCAGTGCCGTGACTAGCGGTCTCAATGAGCAGTTCTTC. Protein: CASSAVTSGLNEQFF. Together with reference TRBV2 and TRBJ2-1, the CDR3 gives the full variable domain: EPEVTQTPSHQVTQMGQEVILRCVPISNHLYFYWYRQILGQKVEFLVSFYNNEISEKSEIFDDQFSVERPDGSNFTLKIRSTKLEDSAMYFCASSAVTSGLNEQFFGPGTRLTVL.

In its sample, this clonotype was seen many times. This sequence joins TRBV28 and TRBJ2-7, with TRBD1 as a possible D gene (5 bases). CDR3 length: 14 residues. CDR1 MDHEN and CDR2 SYDVKM come from the germline V gene. V was pared by 3 bases and J by 2 bases, with 11 bases between. CDR3 amino acids: CASSFLRQPYEQYF. The CDR3 DNA reads TGTGCCAGCAGTTTTCTGCGACAGCCCTACGAGCAGTACTTC.

This rearrangement joins TRBV14 to TRBJ2-2, with a weak D call TRBD2 (5 bases). Trimming took 6 bases from V and 5 from J, leaving 10 bases between them. The CDR3 runs to 13 residues. Germline values: CDR1 SGHDN, CDR2 FVKESK. CDR3 sequence reads: CASRRTPTGELFF. The DNA of the CDR3 is TGTGCCAGCAGAAGGACTCCTACCGGGGAGCTGTTTTTT.